A single sample gave rise to the 15 T cell receptor beta chains below, sequenced in a study of blood T cell repertoires in COVID-19. Here immunoSEQ multiplex PCR was the method, and the copy in TCRdb shows in-frame clones only, minus some. The table includes about 290,000 clones, over 80% detected once. Material for sequencing was peripheral blood. The receptors were sampled from a woman aged 45-60 years with active or convalescent COVID-19.

The DNA for the CDR3 is TGTGCCACCCGGGGGGGAGGGCCGGGGAATGAGCAGTTCTTC. It encodes CATRGGGPGNEQFF. The chain couples TRBV6-6 to TRBJ2-1, with 8 nucleotides matching TRBD2. The CDR3 extends over 14 amino acids. V gave up 10 bases and J gave up 7 bases; unmatched junction bases: 12. CDR1 MNHNY and CDR2 SVGAGI come from the germline V gene (reference sequence).

The V gene is TRBV5-8, the J gene TRBJ2-7; 9 bases map to TRBD2. The CDR3 consists of 14 residues. J lost 6 bases, V lost 5 bases, and 9 bases had no gene match. Germline V lookup: CDR1 SGHTS, CDR2 YDEGEE. The CDR3 reads CASSHRLAGLEQYF. CDR3 in DNA: TGTGCCAGCAGTCATAGGCTAGCGGGACTCGAGCAGTACTTC. The variable domain in full, with the rest retrieved from reference TRBV5-8 and TRBJ2-7, is EAGVTQSPTHLIKTRGQQATLRCSPISGHTSVYWYQQALGLGLQFLLWYDEGEERNRGNFPPRFSGRQFPNYSSELNVNALELEDSALYLCASSHRLAGLEQYFGPGTRLTVT.

This clone is a singleton in its sample. This sequence joins TRBV27 and TRBJ1-1, with a weak D call TRBD1 (6 bases). Germline CDR1 and CDR2: MNHEY and SMNVEV (reference sequence). This CDR3 is built from 15 residues. The V end lost 4 bases, the J end lost 3 bases, and 15 bases lay between the germline ends. CDR3 loop: CASSSNRAADTEAFF. The CDR3 DNA reads TGTGCCAGCAGTTCCAACAGGGCGGCGGACACTGAAGCTTTCTTT.

V usage is TRBV5-1 and J usage is TRBJ1-6, with TRBD1 identical over 7 bases. This CDR3 has 14 residues. Looked up from germline, CDR1 is SGHRS and CDR2 is YFSETQ. The V gene end was trimmed by 2 bases and the J gene end by 10 bases; junction bases not matched to a gene: 6. CDR3 in amino acids: CASSFGQVESPLHF. DNA of the CDR3: TGCGCCAGCAGCTTTGGACAGGTGGAGTCACCCCTCCACTTT. Filled out from reference TRBV5-1 and TRBJ1-6, the complete variable domain reads KAGVTQTPRYLIKTRGQQVTLSCSPISGHRSVSWYQQTPGQGLQFLFEYFSETQRNKGNFPGRFSGRQFSNSRSEMNVSTLELGDSALYLCASSFGQVESPLHFGNGTRLTVT.

The chain joins TRBV23-1 to TRBJ1-6, with TRBD1 identical over 7 bases. TRBV23-1 is assigned to the ORF class and has an uncertain function. The V and J ends lost 4 bases and 8 bases, in that order; junction bases with no gene match: 8. The CDR3 sequence is 15 residues long. The DNA for the CDR3 is TGCGCCAGCAGTCCTCGGGACAGCCGGGATTCACCCCTCCACTTT. It yields the protein CASSPRDSRDSPLHF.

The CDR3 here is CASSLSARRYTAEAFF. The CDR3 DNA follows: TGTGCCAGCAGCTTATCCGCACGGAGATATACGGCTGAAGCTTTCTTT. The chain uses TRBV13 and TRBJ1-1; no firm D call. CDR1 is PRHDT, CDR2 FYEKMQ, per germline (reference sequence). With 2 bases removed from V and 6 bases from J, the gap between germline ends came to 19 bases. This CDR3 has 16 residues.

CDR3 protein: CASSAGQGDTEAFF. The DNA for the CDR3 is TGTGCCAGCAGCGCCGGACAGGGCGACACTGAAGCTTTCTTT. V is TRBV7-9 and J is TRBJ1-1, with TRBD1 identical over 8 bases. Germline assignment: CDR1 SEHNR and CDR2 FQNEAQ (reference sequence). CDR3 size: 14 residues. Losses at the gene ends were 5 bases for V and 3 bases for J; bases not matched to a gene: 5.

The chain employs TRBV29-1 and TRBJ2-7; D perhaps matches TRBD2 (5 bases). This CDR3 is built from 16 residues. V lost 4 bases to trimming and J lost 6 bases, with 25 bases between them. Per the germline V gene, CDR1 is SQVTM and CDR2 is ANQGSEA. CDR3 bases: TGCAGCGTTGTGGAAAGGGCCCAGGTGGGTCGGGGCGAGCAGTACTTC. Its translation: CSVVERAQVGRGEQYF.

This clone was counted between two and nine times. The rearrangement links TRBV9 to TRBJ1-1; 8 bases align to TRBD1. Germline lookup yields CDR1 SGDLS and CDR2 YYNGEE. This CDR3 spans 15 amino acids. V lost 3 bases and J lost 5; bases outside the gene matches: 9. The CDR3 nucleotides are TGTGCCAGCAGCGCACGACAGGGGACGGGGACTGAAGCTTTCTTT. Translated: CASSARQGTGTEAFF.

With regard to this clone: Other DNA sequences in the sample encode the same CDR3. The chain links TRBV18 to TRBJ2-1; perhaps TRBD2 as D (5 bases). CDR3 length equals 13 residues. Trimming cost V 4 bases and J 7 bases, with 11 bases left between them. Germline CDR1 KGHSH, CDR2 LQKENI. CDR3 sequence (DNA): TGTGCCAGCTCACTACGGACTGAGAATGAGCAGTTCTTC. Its protein is CASSLRTENEQFF.

V is TRBV11-2 and J is TRBJ1-1, with 7 bases lining up with TRBD1. Per germline, CDR1 SGHAT and CDR2 FQNNGV. This CDR3 has 13 residues. V was pared by 4 bases and J by 1 base, with 0 bases of the junction left unmatched. Here the CDR3 reads CASSYRGNTEAFF. DNA for the CDR3: TGTGCCAGCAGCTACAGGGGGAACACTGAAGCTTTCTTT. The variable domain in full, completed from reference TRBV11-2 and TRBJ1-1, reads EAGVAQSPRYKIIEKRQSVAFWCNPISGHATLYWYQQILGQGPKLLIQFQNNGVVDDSQLPKDRFSAERLKGVDSTLKIQPAKLEDSAVYLCASSYRGNTEAFFGQGTRLTVV.

The V call is TRBV7-3, the J call TRBJ2-1; no clear D. V lost 3 bases and J 3 bases, leaving 6 bases between the germline ends. The germline V gene encodes CDR1 SGHTA and CDR2 FQGTGA. This CDR3 has 13 amino acids. For the CDR3, the DNA is TGTGCCAGCAGCTTCGGCGGCTACAATGAGCAGTTCTTC. It yields the protein CASSFGGYNEQFF.

CDR3: CASSLRTVNEQFF. The DNA for the CDR3 is TGTGCCAGCAGTCTCCGGACTGTCAATGAGCAGTTCTTC. The chain couples TRBV6-5 to TRBJ2-1; possible D gene TRBD2, 5 bases. The CDR3 covers 13 residues. The germline V gene encodes CDR1 MNHEY and CDR2 SVGAGI. Trimming cost V 5 bases and J 6 bases, with 11 bases left between them.

The chain uses TRBV5-1 and TRBJ2-2, with TRBD1 identical over 9 bases. Losses at the gene ends were 5 bases for V and 5 bases for J; bases not matched to a gene: 4. Germline CDR1 and CDR2: SGHRS and YFSETQ. The CDR3 runs 14 residues. CDR3 region: CASRGDRVTGELFF. The CDR3 nucleotides read TGCGCCAGCAGGGGGGACAGGGTGACCGGGGAGCTGTTTTTT.

The rearrangement uses TRBV9 and TRBJ2-1, with 9 bases identical to TRBD2. Losses at the gene ends were 4 bases for V and 2 bases for J; bases not matched to a gene: 4. The germline CDR1 and CDR2 sequences are SGDLS and YYNGEE. This CDR3 is 15 amino acids long. CDR3 protein: CASSLAGVPYNEQFF. The CDR3, as DNA: TGTGCCAGCAGCTTAGCGGGAGTCCCCTACAATGAGCAGTTCTTC. The whole variable domain, filled in from reference TRBV9 and TRBJ2-1, reads DSGVTQTPKHLITATGQRVTLRCSPRSGDLSVYWYQQSLDQGLQFLIQYYNGEERAKGNILERFSAQQFPDLHSELNLSSLELGDSALYFCASSLAGVPYNEQFFGPGTRLTVL.